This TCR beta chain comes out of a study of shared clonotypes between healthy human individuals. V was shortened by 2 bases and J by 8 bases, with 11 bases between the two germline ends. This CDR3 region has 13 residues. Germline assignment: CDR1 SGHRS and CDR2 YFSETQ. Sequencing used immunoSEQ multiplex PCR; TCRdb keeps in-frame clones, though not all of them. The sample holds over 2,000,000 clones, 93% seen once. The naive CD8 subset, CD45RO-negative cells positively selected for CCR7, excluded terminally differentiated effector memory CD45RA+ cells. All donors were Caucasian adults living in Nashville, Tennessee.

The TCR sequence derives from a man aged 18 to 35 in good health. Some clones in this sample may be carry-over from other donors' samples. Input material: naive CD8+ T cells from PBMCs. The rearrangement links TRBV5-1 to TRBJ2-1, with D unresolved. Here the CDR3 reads CASSFLSRDEQFF. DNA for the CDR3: TGCGCCAGCAGCTTCCTTAGCCGGGATGAGCAGTTCTTC.